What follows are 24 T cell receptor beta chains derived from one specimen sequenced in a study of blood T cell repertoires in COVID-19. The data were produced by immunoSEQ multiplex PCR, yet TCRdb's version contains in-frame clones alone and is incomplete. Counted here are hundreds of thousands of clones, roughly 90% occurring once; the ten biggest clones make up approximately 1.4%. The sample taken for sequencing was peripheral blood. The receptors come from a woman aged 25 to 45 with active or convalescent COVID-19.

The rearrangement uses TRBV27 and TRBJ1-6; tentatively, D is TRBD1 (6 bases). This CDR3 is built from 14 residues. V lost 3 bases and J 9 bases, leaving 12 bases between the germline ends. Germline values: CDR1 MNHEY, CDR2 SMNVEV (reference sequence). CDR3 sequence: CASSFQGMGSPLHF. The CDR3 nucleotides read TGTGCCAGCAGTTTCCAGGGGATGGGTTCACCCCTCCACTTT.

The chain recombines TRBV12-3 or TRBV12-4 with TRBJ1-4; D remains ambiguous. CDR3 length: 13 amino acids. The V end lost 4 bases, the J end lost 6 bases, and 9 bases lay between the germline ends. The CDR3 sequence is CASSSGGHEKLFF. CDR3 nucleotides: TGTGCCAGCAGTTCGGGAGGGCATGAAAAACTGTTTTTT.

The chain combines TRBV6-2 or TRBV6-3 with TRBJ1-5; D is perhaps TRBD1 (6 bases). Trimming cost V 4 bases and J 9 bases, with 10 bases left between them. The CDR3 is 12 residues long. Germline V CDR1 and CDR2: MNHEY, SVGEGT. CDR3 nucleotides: TGTGCCAGCAGTTCGGCGACAGGGCCCCAGCATTTT. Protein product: CASSSATGPQHF.

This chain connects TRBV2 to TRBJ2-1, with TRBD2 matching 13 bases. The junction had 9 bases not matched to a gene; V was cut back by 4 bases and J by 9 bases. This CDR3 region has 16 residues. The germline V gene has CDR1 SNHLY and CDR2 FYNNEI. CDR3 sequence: CASSVLTSGRSSEQFF. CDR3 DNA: TGTGCCAGCAGTGTTTTGACTAGCGGGAGGAGTAGTGAGCAGTTCTTC.

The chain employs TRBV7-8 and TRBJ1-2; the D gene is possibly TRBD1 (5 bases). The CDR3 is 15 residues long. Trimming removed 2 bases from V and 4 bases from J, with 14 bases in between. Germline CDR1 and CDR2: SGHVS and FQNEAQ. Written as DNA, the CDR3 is TGTGCCAGCAGCTTAAGTTCCCAGGGCCTCTATGGCTACACCTTC. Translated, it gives CASSLSSQGLYGYTF.

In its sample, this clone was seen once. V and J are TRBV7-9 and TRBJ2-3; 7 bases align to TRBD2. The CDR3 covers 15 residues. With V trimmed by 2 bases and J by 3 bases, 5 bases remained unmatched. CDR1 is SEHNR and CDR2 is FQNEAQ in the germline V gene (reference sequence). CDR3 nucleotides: TGTGCCAGCAGCTTATGGGGGGAGGGGACAGATACGCAGTATTTT. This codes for CASSLWGEGTDTQYF.

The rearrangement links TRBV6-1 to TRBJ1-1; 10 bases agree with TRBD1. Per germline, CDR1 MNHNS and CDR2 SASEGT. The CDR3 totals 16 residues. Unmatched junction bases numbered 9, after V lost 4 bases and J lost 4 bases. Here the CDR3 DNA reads TGTGCCAGCAGTGCCTGGGACAGGGGACGGAGCACTGAAGCTTTCTTT. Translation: CASSAWDRGRSTEAFF.

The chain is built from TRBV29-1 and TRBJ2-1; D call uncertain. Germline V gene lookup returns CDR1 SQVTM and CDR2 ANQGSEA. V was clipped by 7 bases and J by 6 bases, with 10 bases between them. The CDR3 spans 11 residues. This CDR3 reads CSGKQSNEQFF. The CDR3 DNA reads TGCAGCGGCAAACAGAGCAATGAGCAGTTCTTC.

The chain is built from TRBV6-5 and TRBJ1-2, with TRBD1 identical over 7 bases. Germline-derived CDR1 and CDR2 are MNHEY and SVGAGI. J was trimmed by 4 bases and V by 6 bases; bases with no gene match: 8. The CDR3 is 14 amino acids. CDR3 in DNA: TGTGCCAGCAGACCGGGACAGAACTTCTATGGCTACACCTTC. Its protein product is CASRPGQNFYGYTF.

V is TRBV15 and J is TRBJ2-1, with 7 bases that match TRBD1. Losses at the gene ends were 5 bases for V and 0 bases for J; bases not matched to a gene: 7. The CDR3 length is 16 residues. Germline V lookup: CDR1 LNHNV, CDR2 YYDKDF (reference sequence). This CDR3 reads CATSAPTGASYNEQFF. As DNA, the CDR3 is TGTGCCACCAGCGCCCCTACAGGGGCCTCCTACAATGAGCAGTTCTTC.

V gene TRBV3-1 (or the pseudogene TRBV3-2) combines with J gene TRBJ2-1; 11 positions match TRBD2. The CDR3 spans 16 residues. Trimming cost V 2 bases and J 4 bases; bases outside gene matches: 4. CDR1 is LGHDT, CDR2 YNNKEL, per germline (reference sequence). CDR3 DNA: TGTGCCAGCAGCCAACCTGGGACTAGCGGATACAATGAGCAGTTCTTC. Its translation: CASSQPGTSGYNEQFF.

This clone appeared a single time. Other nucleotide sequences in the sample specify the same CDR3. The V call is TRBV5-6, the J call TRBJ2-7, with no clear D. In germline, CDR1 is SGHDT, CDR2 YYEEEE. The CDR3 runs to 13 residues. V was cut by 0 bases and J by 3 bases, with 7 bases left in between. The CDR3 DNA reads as TGTGCCAGCAGCTTGGGGCAGAACTACGAGCAGTACTTC. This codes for CASSLGQNYEQYF.

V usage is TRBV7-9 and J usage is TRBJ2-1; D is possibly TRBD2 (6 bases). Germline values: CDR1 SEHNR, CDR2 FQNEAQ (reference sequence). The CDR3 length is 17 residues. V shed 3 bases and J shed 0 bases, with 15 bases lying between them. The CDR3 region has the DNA TGTGCCAGCAGCTTTCGACTAGAGATGAGCTCCTACAATGAGCAGTTCTTC. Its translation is CASSFRLEMSSYNEQFF. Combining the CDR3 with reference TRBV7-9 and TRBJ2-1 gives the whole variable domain DTGVSQNPRHKITKRGQNVTFRCDPISEHNRLYWYRQTLGQGPEFLTYFQNEAQLEKSRLLSDRFSAERPKGSFSTLEIQRTEQGDSAMYLCASSFRLEMSSYNEQFFGPGTRLTVL.

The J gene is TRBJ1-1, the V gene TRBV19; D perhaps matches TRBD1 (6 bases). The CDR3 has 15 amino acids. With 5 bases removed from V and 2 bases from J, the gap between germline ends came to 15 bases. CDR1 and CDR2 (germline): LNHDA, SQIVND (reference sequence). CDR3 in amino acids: CASSPRDILNTEAFF. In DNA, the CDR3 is TGTGCCAGTAGTCCGAGGGACATCCTAAACACTGAAGCTTTCTTT. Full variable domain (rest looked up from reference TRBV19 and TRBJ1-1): DGGITQSPKYLFRKEGQNVTLSCEQNLNHDAMYWYRQDPGQGLRLIYYSQIVNDFQKGDIAEGYSVSREKKESFPLTVTSAQKNPTAFYLCASSPRDILNTEAFFGQGTRLTVV.

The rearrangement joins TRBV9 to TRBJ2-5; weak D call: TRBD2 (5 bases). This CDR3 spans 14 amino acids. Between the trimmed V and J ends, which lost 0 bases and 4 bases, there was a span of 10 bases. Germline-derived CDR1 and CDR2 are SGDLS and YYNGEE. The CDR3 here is CASSVAPGGETQYF. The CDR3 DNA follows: TGTGCCAGCAGCGTAGCACCAGGAGGAGAGACCCAGTACTTC.

The CDR3 DNA sequence: TGTGCCAGCAGCAGAGGGACAGTGGGTGATGGCTACACCTTC. It codes for CASSRGTVGDGYTF. V gene TRBV14 combines with J gene TRBJ1-2; 7 nucleotides match TRBD1. The germline CDR1 and CDR2 sequences are SGHDN and FVKESK. The CDR3 sequence is 14 residues long. The V and J ends lost 5 bases and 6 bases, in that order; junction bases with no gene match: 9.

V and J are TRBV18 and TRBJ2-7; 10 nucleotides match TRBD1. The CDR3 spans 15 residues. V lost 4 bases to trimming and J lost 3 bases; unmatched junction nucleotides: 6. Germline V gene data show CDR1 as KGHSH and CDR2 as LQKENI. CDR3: CASSRGTGENYEQYF. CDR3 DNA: TGTGCCAGCTCACGGGGGACAGGGGAGAACTACGAGCAGTACTTC.

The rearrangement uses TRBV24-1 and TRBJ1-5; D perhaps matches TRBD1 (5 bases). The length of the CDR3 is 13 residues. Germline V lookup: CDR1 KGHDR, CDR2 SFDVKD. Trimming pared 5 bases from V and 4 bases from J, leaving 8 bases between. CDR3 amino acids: CATSAGSNQPQHF. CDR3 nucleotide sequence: TGTGCCACCAGTGCAGGGTCGAATCAGCCCCAGCATTTT.

The CDR3 region is CASSSLISGTPYEQYF. The DNA for the CDR3 is TGTGCCAGCAGCTCACTTATTAGCGGGACCCCCTACGAGCAGTACTTC. The genes are TRBV5-4 and TRBJ2-7; 8 bases match TRBD2. The CDR3 extends over 16 amino acids. The germline V gene encodes CDR1 SGHNT and CDR2 YYREEE (reference sequence). Unmatched junction bases numbered 10, after V lost 3 bases and J lost 2 bases.

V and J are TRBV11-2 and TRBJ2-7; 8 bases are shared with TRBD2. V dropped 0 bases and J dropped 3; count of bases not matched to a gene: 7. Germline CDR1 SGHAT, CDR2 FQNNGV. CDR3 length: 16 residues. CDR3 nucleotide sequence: TGTGCCAGCAGCTTAGATGAACCGGGACTAGTCTACGAGCAGTACTTC. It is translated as CASSLDEPGLVYEQYF.

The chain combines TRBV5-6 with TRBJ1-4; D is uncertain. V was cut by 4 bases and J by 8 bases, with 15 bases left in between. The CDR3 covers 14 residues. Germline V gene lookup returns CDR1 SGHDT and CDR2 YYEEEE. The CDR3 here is CASSMPQSREKLFF. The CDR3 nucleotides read TGTGCCAGCAGCATGCCACAGTCACGGGAAAAACTGTTTTTT.

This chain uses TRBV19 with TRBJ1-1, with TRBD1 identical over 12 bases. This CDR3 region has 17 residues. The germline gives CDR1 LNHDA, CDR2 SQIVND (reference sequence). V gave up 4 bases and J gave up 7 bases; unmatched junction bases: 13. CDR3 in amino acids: CASSTRGDRGLLGEAFF. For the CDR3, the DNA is TGTGCCAGTAGTACTCGAGGGGACAGGGGGCTTTTAGGTGAAGCTTTCTTT.

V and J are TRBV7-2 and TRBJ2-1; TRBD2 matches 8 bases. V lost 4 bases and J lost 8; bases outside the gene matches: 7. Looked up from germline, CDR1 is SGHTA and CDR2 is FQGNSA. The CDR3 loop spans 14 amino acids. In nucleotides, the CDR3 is TGTGCCAGCAGCTCCTCTAGCGGGTATTATGAGCAGTTCTTC. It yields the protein CASSSSSGYYEQFF.

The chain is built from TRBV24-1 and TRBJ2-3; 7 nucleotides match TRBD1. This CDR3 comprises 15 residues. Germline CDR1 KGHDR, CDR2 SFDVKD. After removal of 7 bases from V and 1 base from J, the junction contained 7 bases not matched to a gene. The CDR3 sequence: CATSVGDSGTDTQYF. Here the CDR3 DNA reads TGTGCCACCAGCGTCGGGGACAGTGGCACAGATACGCAGTATTTT.